This entry lists 10 T cell receptor beta chains sequenced from one sample in a study of T cell responses to AZD1222 COVID-19 vaccine. The assay was immunoSEQ multiplex PCR, and TCRdb's table has in-frame clones only and misses some. Of 150,000 or so clones listed, 90% to 95% are singletons. This material consisted of peripheral blood, taken on day 0 of AZD1222 vaccination. These receptors originate from an adult in good health.

This clone was recorded at least ten times. This rearrangement joins TRBV3-1 (or the pseudogene TRBV3-2) to TRBJ2-1; D is undetermined. The CDR3 is made up of 15 amino acids. V was cut by 1 base and J by 0 bases, with 7 bases left in between. Per the germline V gene, CDR1 is LGHDT and CDR2 is YNNKEL (reference sequence). Written as DNA, the CDR3 is TGTGCCAGCAGCCAAGGGCCGGGCTCCTACAATGAGCAGTTCTTC. Its translation: CASSQGPGSYNEQFF.

This clone came up once. J is TRBJ1-2 and V is TRBV28; tentatively, D is TRBD1 (5 bases). The CDR3 has 12 residues. Trimming pared 6 bases from V and 8 bases from J, leaving 13 bases between. The germline V gene encodes CDR1 MDHEN and CDR2 SYDVKM. CDR3 nucleotide sequence: TGTGCCAGCAGCCTCCCCCGGGGCGGCTACACCTTC. It specifies CASSLPRGGYTF.

The rearrangement uses TRBV4-3 and TRBJ2-7; 11 bases are shared with TRBD2. The CDR3 contains 19 residues. V lost 4 bases and J lost 5; bases outside the gene matches: 19. CDR1 and CDR2 from the germline V gene are LGHNA and YSLEER. CDR3 bases: TGCGCCAGCAGCCTTCACTGGGTTGTACTAGCGGGAGAACCAGACGAGCAGTACTTC. It yields the protein CASSLHWVVLAGEPDEQYF.

The J gene is TRBJ1-1, the V gene TRBV19; D is unresolved. Per germline, CDR1 LNHDA and CDR2 SQIVND (reference sequence). The CDR3 runs 14 residues. V shed 7 bases and J shed 0 bases, with 12 bases lying between them. For the CDR3, the DNA is TGTGCCAGTACCCCCGGTCGGTTGAACACTGAAGCTTTCTTT. Residues: CASTPGRLNTEAFF.

V is TRBV24-1 and J is TRBJ2-3; tentative D call: TRBD1 (6 bases). The CDR3 extends over 16 amino acids. The V gene lost 1 base and the J gene lost 0 bases, with 10 bases spanning the gap. Germline values: CDR1 KGHDR, CDR2 SFDVKD. CDR3 sequence (DNA): TGTGCCACCAGTGATTTAACAGGGTTTAGCACAGATACGCAGTATTTT. Translating it yields CATSDLTGFSTDTQYF.

The V and J genes are TRBV25-1 and TRBJ2-2, with 10 positions matching TRBD1. CDR3 length equals 14 residues. The ends lost 7 bases at V and 5 bases at J; junction bases unmatched: 4. Germline CDR1 MGHDK, CDR2 SYGVNS. This chain's CDR3 is CASNGQGGTGELFF. CDR3 coding DNA: TGTGCCAGCAATGGACAGGGGGGGACCGGGGAGCTGTTTTTT.

The V call is TRBV7-2, the J call TRBJ1-2; 9 positions agree with TRBD1. CDR3 size: 15 residues. Trimming removed 4 bases from V and 7 bases from J; junction bases left unmatched: 10. Germline-derived CDR1 and CDR2 are SGHTA and FQGNSA. CDR3 DNA: TGTGCCAGCAGCTCCTTACCGGGACAGGGACGTGGCTACACCTTC. Protein: CASSSLPGQGRGYTF.

This sequence joins TRBV11-1 and TRBJ2-2, with D possibly matching TRBD2 (6 bases). The CDR3 runs 13 residues. In germline, CDR1 is SGHAT, CDR2 FQDESV (reference sequence). The V and J ends lost 3 bases and 4 bases respectively, with 6 bases between them. DNA for the CDR3: TGTGCCAGCAGCTTCGGGGGCACCGGGGAGCTGTTTTTT. Translating gives CASSFGGTGELFF.

This sequence joins TRBV19 and TRBJ2-1, with a weak D call TRBD2 (7 bases). The CDR3 sequence is 15 residues long. CDR1 LNHDA and CDR2 SQIVND come from the germline V gene (reference sequence). Trimming cost V 6 bases and J 6 bases, with 18 bases left between them. CDR3 protein: CASSPLRGAINEQFF. The CDR3, as DNA: TGTGCCAGTAGCCCCCTCCGGGGGGCGATCAATGAGCAGTTCTTC.

The chain is built from TRBV18 and TRBJ1-2, with D hard to call. This CDR3 has 13 residues. The germline V and J ends were trimmed by 1 base and 6 bases, with 9 bases remaining between them. CDR1 and CDR2 from the germline V gene are KGHSH and LQKENI. CDR3 DNA sequence: TGTGCCAGCTCACCACTTCCCGAGGATGGCTACACCTTC. Protein: CASSPLPEDGYTF.